This entry is about one TCR beta chain. Its antigen is not known. The assay was immunoSEQ multiplex PCR, and TCRdb's table has in-frame clones only and misses some. The sample lists 50,000 or so clones; about 86% were seen once. This sample was taken from a study of OX40 agonist ivuxolimab in advanced cancers. About the study: Partial responses occurred in Three dose-escalation patients, one with hepatocellular carcinoma and two with cutaneous melanoma.

The CDR3 has 14 residues. The J segment lost 3 bases and the V segment lost 10 bases, leaving 6 bases of the junction unmatched. The germline CDR1 and CDR2 sequences are MDHEN and SYDVKM. Study conclusions and caveats: At 0.1 to 3.0 mg/kg, clonal expansion of CD4+ and CD8+ blood T cells had occurred by week 6. In a subset of nonresponders, normalized T-cell clonal expansion was also low.

The V gene is TRBV28, the J gene TRBJ1-3; TRBD1 aligns across 10 bases. Source: CD4+ or CD8+ T cells sorted from blood, taken in a trial of the OX40 agonist ivuxolimab. The clonotype originates from an adult with an advanced solid tumor such as melanoma, head and neck, liver or kidney cancer. CDR3 nucleotide sequence: TGTGCCACCTCGACAGGGGGCTTTGGAAACACCATATATTTT. Translating it yields CATSTGGFGNTIYF.